This T cell receptor beta chain was identified during a study of blood T cell repertoires in COVID-19. The wider study: Sites across the United States, Italy and Spain contributed samples from acute and convalescent COVID-19.

The protocol was immunoSEQ multiplex PCR, while the TCRdb copy is restricted to in-frame clones and leaves out a portion. This table has about 410,000 clones, around 91% appearing once. Seattle patients were enrolled during active infection and followed longitudinally. The J segment lost 2 bases and the V segment lost 5 bases, leaving 7 bases of the junction unmatched. This CDR3 region has 16 residues. The germline V gene has CDR1 SNHLY and CDR2 FYNNEI. The sequenced sample was peripheral blood. The clonotype originates from a woman aged 40 to 50 with COVID-19, enrolled during active disease. The chain is built from TRBV2 and TRBJ1-4, with 8 bases fitting TRBD1. The chain's CDR3 is CASSRTGRTTNEKLFF. The DNA of the CDR3 is TGTGCCAGCAGTCGGACAGGGAGGACGACTAATGAAAAACTGTTTTTT.